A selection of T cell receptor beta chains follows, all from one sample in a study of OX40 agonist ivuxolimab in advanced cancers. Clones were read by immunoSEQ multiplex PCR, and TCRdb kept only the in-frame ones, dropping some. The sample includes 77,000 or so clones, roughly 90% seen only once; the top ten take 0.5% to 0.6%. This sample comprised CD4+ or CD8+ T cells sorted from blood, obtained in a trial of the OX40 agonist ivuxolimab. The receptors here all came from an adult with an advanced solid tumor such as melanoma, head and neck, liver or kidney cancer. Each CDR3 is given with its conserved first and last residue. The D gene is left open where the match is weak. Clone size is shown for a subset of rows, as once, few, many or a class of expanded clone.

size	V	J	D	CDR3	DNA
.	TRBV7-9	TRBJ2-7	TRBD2	CASSLVYSQSGSFYEQYF	TGTGCCAGCAGCTTAGTATATTCACAGAGCGGGAGTTTTTACGAGCAGTACTTC
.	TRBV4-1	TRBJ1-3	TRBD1	CASSQGDRQSSGNTIYF	TGCGCCAGCAGCCAAGGGGACAGGCAGAGCTCTGGAAACACCATATATTTT
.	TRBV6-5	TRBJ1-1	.	CASSFGRDTEAFF	TGTGCCAGCAGCTTCGGGAGGGACACTGAAGCTTTCTTT
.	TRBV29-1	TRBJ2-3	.	CSVETARDTDTQYF	TGCAGCGTTGAAACAGCGCGGGACACAGATACGCAGTATTTT
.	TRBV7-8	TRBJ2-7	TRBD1	CASSLVGQGALEQYF	TGTGCCAGCAGCTTAGTGGGACAGGGGGCCCTCGAGCAGTACTTC
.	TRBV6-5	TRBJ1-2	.	CASSYSDVANYGYTF	TGTGCCAGCAGTTACTCGGACGTAGCTAACTATGGCTACACCTTC
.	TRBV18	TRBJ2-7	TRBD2	CASSLGTSGSGVYEQYF	TGTGCCAGCTCACTTGGGACTAGCGGGAGTGGAGTCTACGAGCAGTACTTC
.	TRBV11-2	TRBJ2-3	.	CASSLVPGQYTDTQYF	TGTGCCAGCAGCTTAGTACCTGGACAGTACACAGATACGCAGTATTTT
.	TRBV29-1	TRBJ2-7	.	CSVASMGIGVRGRLSYEQYF	TGCAGCGTTGCATCCATGGGGATCGGGGTTCGCGGACGTCTCTCCTACGAGCAGTACTTC
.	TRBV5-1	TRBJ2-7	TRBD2	CASSLAGGRAIYEQYF	TGCGCCAGCAGCTTGGCAGGCGGGAGGGCCATCTACGAGCAGTACTTC
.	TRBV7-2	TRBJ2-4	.	CASSLALLAKNIQYF	TGTGCCAGCAGCTTAGCGCTGCTAGCCAAAAACATTCAGTACTTC
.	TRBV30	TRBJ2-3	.	CAWSVLQGPFKYF	TGTGCCTGGAGTGTACTCCAGGGGCCCTTCAAGTATTTT
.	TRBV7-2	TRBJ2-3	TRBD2	CASSLVAGEDTQYF	TGTGCCAGCAGCTTAGTAGCGGGAGAGGATACGCAGTATTTT
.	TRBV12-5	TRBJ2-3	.	CASGLVGGPHQGGTDTQYF	TGTGCTAGTGGTTTGGTCGGTGGCCCGCACCAGGGCGGCACAGATACGCAGTATTTT
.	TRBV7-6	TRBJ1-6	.	CASSQGRPDNSPLHF	TGTGCCAGCAGCCAGGGCAGACCGGATAATTCACCCCTCCACTTT
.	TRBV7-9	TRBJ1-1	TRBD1	CASSLDRLNTEAFF	TGTGCCAGCAGCTTGGACAGGCTGAACACTGAAGCTTTCTTT
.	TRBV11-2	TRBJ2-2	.	CASSSVQAANTGELFF	TGTGCCAGCAGCTCGGTACAGGCGGCGAACACCGGGGAGCTGTTTTTT
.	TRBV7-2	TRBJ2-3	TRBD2	CASSPGLAETDTQYF	TGTGCCAGCAGCCCCGGACTAGCGGAAACAGATACGCAGTATTTT
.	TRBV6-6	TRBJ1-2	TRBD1	CASPAGTGDGYTF	TGTGCCAGCCCGGCAGGGACAGGGGATGGCTACACCTTC
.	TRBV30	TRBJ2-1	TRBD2	CASLPAGGPDEQFF	TGTGCCTCCCTCCCAGCGGGAGGACCGGATGAGCAGTTCTTC
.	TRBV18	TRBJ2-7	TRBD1	CASSRTGGTYEQYF	TGTGCCAGCTCACGGACAGGGGGCACCTACGAGCAGTACTTC
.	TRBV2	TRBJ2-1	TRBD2	CASSGAGTSGYNEQFF	TGTGCCAGCAGTGGGGCCGGGACTAGCGGCTACAATGAGCAGTTCTTC
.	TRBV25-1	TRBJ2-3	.	CASTGPGATDTQYF	TGTGCCAGCACGGGACCGGGGGCCACAGATACGCAGTATTTT
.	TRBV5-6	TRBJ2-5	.	CASSLGDQTQYF	TGTGCCAGCAGCTTAGGAGATCAGACCCAGTACTTC
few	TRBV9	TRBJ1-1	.	CASSVVGGPEAFF	TGTGCCAGCAGCGTAGTAGGGGGGCCTGAAGCTTTCTTT
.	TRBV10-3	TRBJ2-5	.	CAISESADPGETQYF	TGTGCCATCAGTGAGTCGGCCGATCCGGGGGAGACCCAGTACTTC
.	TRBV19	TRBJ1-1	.	CASSIDLSVRSEAFF	TGTGCCAGTAGTATAGATCTATCCGTCCGGTCTGAAGCTTTCTTT
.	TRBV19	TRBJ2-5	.	CASSIEPLGTQYF	TGTGCCAGTAGTATAGAGCCCCTAGGAACCCAGTACTTC
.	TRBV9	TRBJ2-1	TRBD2	CASSVGGSRSYNEQFF	TGTGCCAGCAGCGTAGGCGGGAGCCGCTCCTACAATGAGCAGTTCTTC
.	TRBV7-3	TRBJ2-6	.	CASSPTEPNVLTF	TGTGCCAGCAGTCCGACCGAACCCAACGTCCTGACTTTC
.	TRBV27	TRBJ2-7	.	CASRNRTGQYYEQYF	TGTGCCAGCAGAAATCGTACCGGGCAATACTACGAGCAGTACTTC
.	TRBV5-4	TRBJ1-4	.	CASSLMEGDEKLFF	TGTGCCAGCAGCTTGATGGAGGGGGACGAAAAACTGTTTTTT
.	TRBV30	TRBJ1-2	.	CAWRLQGHYGYTF	TGTGCCTGGAGGTTACAGGGTCACTATGGCTACACCTTC
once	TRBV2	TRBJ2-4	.	CASSEGTLLAKNIQYF	TGTGCCAGCAGTGAGGGGACACTCCTAGCCAAAAACATTCAGTACTTC
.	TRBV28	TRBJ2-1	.	CASLSGQRSYNEQFF	TGTGCCAGCCTATCAGGACAGAGATCCTACAATGAGCAGTTCTTC
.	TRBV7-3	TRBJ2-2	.	CASSLTGATVTGELFF	TGTGCCAGCAGCTTAACTGGGGCTACCGTCACCGGGGAGCTGTTTTTT
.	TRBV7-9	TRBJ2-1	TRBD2	CASSPLGGRSYNEQFF	TGTGCCAGCAGCCCGTTGGGCGGGAGGTCTTACAATGAGCAGTTCTTC
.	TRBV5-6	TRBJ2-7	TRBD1	CASSLEQGGYEQYF	TGTGCCAGCAGCTTGGAACAGGGGGGCTACGAGCAGTACTTC
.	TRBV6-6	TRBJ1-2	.	CASTGAENYGYTF	TGTGCCAGCACCGGTGCAGAAAACTATGGCTACACCTTC
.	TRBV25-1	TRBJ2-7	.	CASSDRGTYEQYF	TGTGCCAGCAGTGATAGGGGCACCTACGAGCAGTACTTC